This T cell receptor beta chain was obtained from a study of beta chain features in type 1 diabetes. General study points: More deletions and fewer insertions at VDJ junctions were found in patients with type 1 diabetes. Reads derived from cDNA could over-represent cells showing high TCR expression. For TCRB rearrangement, an influence of HLA type remained unresolved here.

The authors reverse transcribed all of the isolated RNA, so sequencing captured expressed TCRB transcripts. The assay was immunoSEQ multiplex PCR, and TCRdb's table has in-frame clones only and misses some. The sample carries about 140,000 clones, over 8% recorded once. About this clone: Its target is unknown.

This CDR3 region has 14 residues. The germline V gene has CDR1 LNHDA and CDR2 SQIVND (reference sequence). Trimming removed 0 bases from V and 3 bases from J, with 8 bases in between. The chain is built from TRBV19 and TRBJ1-2; D gene ambiguous. The sequenced material came from central memory CD4+ T cells from blood. This receptor was obtained from a woman in her thirties or forties in good health. The CDR3 bases are TGTGCCAGTAGTATAGATCTAGGAGACTATGGCTACACCTTC. Its translation is CASSIDLGDYGYTF.